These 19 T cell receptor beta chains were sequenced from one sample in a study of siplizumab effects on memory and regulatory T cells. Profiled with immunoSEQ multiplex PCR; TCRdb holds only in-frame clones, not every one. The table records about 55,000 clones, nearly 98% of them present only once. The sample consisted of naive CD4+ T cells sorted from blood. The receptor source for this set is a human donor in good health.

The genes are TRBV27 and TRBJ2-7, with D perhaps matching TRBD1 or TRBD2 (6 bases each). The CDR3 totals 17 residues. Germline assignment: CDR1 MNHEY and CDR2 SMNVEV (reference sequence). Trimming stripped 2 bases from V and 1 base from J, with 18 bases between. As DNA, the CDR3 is TGTGCCAGCAGTTTAGTCGGGGGCGGGATATCATCCTACGAGCAGTACTTC. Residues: CASSLVGGGISSYEQYF.

CDR3 amino acids: CASSQDGSTYNEQFF. Written as DNA, the CDR3 is TGCGCCAGCAGCCAAGATGGTTCCACTTACAATGAGCAGTTCTTC. The V call is TRBV4-1, the J call TRBJ2-1; no definite D call. Between the trimmed V and J ends, which lost 0 bases and 4 bases, there was a span of 10 bases. The CDR3 runs to 15 residues. CDR1 is MGHRA and CDR2 is YSYEKL in the germline V gene.

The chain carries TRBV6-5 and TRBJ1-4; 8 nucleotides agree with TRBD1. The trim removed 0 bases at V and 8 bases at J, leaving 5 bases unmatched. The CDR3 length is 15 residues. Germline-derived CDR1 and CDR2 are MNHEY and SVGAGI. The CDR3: CASSYSDRGWEKLFF. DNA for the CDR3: TGTGCCAGCAGTTACTCCGACAGGGGATGGGAAAAACTGTTTTTT.

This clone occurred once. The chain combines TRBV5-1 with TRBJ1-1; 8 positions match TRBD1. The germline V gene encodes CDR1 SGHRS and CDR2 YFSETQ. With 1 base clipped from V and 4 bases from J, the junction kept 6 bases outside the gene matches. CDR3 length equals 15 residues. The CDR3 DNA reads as TGCGCCAGCAGCTTGTCAGGGGGCGGTATCACTGAAGCTTTCTTT. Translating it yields CASSLSGGGITEAFF.

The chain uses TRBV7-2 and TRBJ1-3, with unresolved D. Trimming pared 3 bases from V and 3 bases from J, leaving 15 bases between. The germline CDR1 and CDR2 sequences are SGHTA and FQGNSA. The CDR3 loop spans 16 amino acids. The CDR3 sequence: CASSFPARTIGNTIYF. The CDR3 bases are TGTGCCAGCAGCTTCCCGGCACGAACAATTGGAAACACCATATATTTT.

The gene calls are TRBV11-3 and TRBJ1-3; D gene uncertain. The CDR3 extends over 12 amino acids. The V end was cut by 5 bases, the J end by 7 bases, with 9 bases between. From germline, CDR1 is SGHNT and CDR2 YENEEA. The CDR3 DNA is TGTGCCAGCAGCCGGTCGGATAACACCATATATTTT. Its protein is CASSRSDNTIYF. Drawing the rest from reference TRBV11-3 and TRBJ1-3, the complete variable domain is EAGVVQSPRYKIIEKKQPVAFWCNPISGHNTLYWYLQNLGQGPELLIRYENEEAVDDSQLPKDRFSAERLKGVDSTLKIQPAELGDSAVYLCASSRSDNTIYFGEGSWLTVV.

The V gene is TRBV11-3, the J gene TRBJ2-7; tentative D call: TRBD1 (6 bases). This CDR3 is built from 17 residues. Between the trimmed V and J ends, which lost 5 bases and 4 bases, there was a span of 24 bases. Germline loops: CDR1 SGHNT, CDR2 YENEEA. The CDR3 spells CASSPQGGVRDGYEQYF. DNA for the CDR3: TGTGCCAGCAGCCCACAAGGGGGAGTACGGGACGGTTACGAGCAGTACTTC.

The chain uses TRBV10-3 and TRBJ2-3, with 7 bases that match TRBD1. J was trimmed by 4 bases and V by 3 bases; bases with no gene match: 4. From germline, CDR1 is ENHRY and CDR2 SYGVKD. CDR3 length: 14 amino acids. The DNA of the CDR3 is TGTGCCATCAGTGACAGGGGGTCTGCAGATACGCAGTATTTT. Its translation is CAISDRGSADTQYF.

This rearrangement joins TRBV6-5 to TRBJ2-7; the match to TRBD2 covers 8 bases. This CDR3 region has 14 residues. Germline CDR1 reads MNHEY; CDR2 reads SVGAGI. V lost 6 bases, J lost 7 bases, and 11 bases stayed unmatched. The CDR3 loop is CASSAGLAQREQYF. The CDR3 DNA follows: TGTGCCAGCAGCGCCGGACTAGCACAAAGGGAGCAGTACTTC.

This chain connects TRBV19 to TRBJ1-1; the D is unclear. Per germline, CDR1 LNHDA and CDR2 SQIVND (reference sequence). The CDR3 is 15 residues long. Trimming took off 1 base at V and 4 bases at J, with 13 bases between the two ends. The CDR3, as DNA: TGTGCCAGTAGTATAGTAGGCAGGTGGGGCACTGAAGCTTTCTTT. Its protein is CASSIVGRWGTEAFF.

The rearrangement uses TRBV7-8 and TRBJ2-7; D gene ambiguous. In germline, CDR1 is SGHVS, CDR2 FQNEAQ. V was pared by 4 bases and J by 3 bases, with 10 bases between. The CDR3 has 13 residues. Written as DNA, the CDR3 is TGTGCCAGCAGCTCCCCGAGTTTCTACGAGCAGTACTTC. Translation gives CASSSPSFYEQYF.

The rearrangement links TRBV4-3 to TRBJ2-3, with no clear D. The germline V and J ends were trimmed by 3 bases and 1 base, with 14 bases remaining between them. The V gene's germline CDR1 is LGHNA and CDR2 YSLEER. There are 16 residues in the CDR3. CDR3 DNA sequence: TGCGCCAGCAGCCAGAACTTGAACAAAGGCACAGATACGCAGTATTTT. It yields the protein CASSQNLNKGTDTQYF.

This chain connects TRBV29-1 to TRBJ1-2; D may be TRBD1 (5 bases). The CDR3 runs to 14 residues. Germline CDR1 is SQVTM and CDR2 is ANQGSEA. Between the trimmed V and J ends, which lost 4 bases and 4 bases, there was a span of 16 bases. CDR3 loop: CSVVGQTEGYGYTF. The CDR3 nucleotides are TGCAGCGTTGTAGGGCAGACAGAAGGCTATGGCTACACCTTC.

The CDR3 here is CASSMRGLTIEAFF. CDR3 coding DNA: TGTGCCAGTAGTATGAGGGGACTGACTATCGAAGCTTTCTTT. The rearrangement links TRBV19 to TRBJ1-1; tentatively, D is TRBD1 (5 bases). Germline CDR1 LNHDA, CDR2 SQIVND (reference sequence). The V gene lost 3 bases and the J gene lost 8 bases, with 16 bases spanning the gap. This CDR3 is 14 amino acids long.

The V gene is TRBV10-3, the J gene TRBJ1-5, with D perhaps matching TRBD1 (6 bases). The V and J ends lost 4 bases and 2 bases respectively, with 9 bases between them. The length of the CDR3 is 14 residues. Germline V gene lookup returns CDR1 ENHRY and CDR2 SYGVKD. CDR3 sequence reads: CAISGGTRNQPQHF. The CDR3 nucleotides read TGTGCCATCAGTGGTGGGACACGCAATCAGCCCCAGCATTTT.

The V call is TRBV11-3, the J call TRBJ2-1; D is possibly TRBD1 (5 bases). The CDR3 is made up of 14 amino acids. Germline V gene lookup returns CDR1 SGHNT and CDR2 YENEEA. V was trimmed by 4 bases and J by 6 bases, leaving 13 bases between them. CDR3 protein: CASSYLQALNEQFF. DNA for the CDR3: TGTGCCAGCAGCTATCTACAGGCTCTCAATGAGCAGTTCTTC.

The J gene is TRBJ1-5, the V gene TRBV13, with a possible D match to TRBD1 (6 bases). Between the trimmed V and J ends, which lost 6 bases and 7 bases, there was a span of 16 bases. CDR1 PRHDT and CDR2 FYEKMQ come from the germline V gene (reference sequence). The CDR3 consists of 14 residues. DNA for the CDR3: TGTGCCAGCAGGCAGGGGCCGTCTGGGCAGCCCCAGCATTTT. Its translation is CASRQGPSGQPQHF.

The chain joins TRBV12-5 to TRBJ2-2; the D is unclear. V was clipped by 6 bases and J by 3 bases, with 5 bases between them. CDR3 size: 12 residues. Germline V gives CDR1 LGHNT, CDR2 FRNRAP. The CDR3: CASGVYTGELFF. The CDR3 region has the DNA TGTGCTAGTGGAGTTTACACCGGGGAGCTGTTTTTT.

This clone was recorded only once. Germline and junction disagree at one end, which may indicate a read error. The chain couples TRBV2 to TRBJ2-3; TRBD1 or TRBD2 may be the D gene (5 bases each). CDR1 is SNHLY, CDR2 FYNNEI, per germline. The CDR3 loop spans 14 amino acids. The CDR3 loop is CASSEARSGTSFHF. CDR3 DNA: TGTGCCAGCAGTGAAGCACGATCCGGGACCTCTTTCCATTTT.